The T cell receptor beta chain described here comes from a study of early T cells in non-severe SARS-CoV-2 infection. Across the study: Sequencing of unsorted whole blood was done on bulk RNA, leaving chains unpaired. Notes on the study in general: Reliance on VDJdb matching favored anti-spike CD8 responses; private and CD4 specificities were missed.

The table lists this clonotype with a few counts. Its specificity is unknown. Via MiXCR, TCRdb re-called the 5' RACE reads, giving one row per CDR3 protein. The data hold some 81,000 distinct CDR3 sequences, with about 15% observed a single time. CDR1 SGHRS and CDR2 YFSETQ come from the germline V gene. The CDR3 has 19 amino acids. Trimming at V came to 0 bases and at J to 2 bases, leaving 12 bases not matched to a gene. This TCR was recovered from an adult who was a healthcare worker with PCR-confirmed SARS-CoV-2 infection or an uninfected control (not recorded which). The sequencing input was whole blood. The chain carries TRBV5-1 and TRBJ2-2, with 8 bases identical to TRBD1. The chain's CDR3 is CASSLGDRGHPVNTGELFF. In DNA, the CDR3 is TGCGCCAGCAGCTTGGGCGACAGGGGCCATCCCGTAAACACCGGGGAGCTGTTTTTT.